What follows are 23 T cell receptor beta chains derived from one specimen sequenced in a study of blood T cell repertoires in COVID-19. The method was immunoSEQ multiplex PCR; TCRdb's version includes in-frame clones alone and lacks a portion of them. Of 130,000 or so clones in the sample, about 91% were seen once. Source material: peripheral blood. Every receptor here comes from a man over 45 with acute or convalescent COVID-19.

The CDR3 DNA sequence: TGTGCCAGCAGCTTAGCGATTGGCAGGGGTACTAACTATGGCTACACCTTC. Its translation is CASSLAIGRGTNYGYTF. This rearrangement joins TRBV7-9 to TRBJ1-2; D might be TRBD1 (6 bases). V was pared by 0 bases and J by 0 bases, with 14 bases between. Germline V gene data show CDR1 as SEHNR and CDR2 as FQNEAQ (reference sequence). The CDR3 runs to 17 residues.

This chain links TRBV18 with TRBJ1-1; 7 bases are a match to TRBD1. V lost 4 bases to trimming and J lost 1 base; unmatched junction nucleotides: 6. The germline CDR1 and CDR2 sequences are KGHSH and LQKENI. The CDR3 spans 15 residues. CDR3 DNA sequence: TGTGCCAGCTCACGCTCGGGACAGCCGAACACTGAAGCTTTCTTT. It translates to CASSRSGQPNTEAFF.

The V and J genes are TRBV6-5 and TRBJ1-1, with a tentative D call TRBD1 (6 bases). V was cut by 7 bases and J by 1 base, with 10 bases left in between. CDR1 and CDR2 from the germline V gene are MNHEY and SVGAGI. The CDR3 loop spans 13 amino acids. This chain's CDR3 is CASNHRANTEAFF. The CDR3 nucleotides read TGTGCCAGCAACCACAGGGCGAACACTGAAGCTTTCTTT.

This clone has only one observation. The chain combines TRBV2 with TRBJ2-1; a weak D match, TRBD2 (6 bases). Trimming cost V 5 bases and J 9 bases, with 8 bases left between them. CDR3 length: 11 residues. Germline V lookup: CDR1 SNHLY, CDR2 FYNNEI. CDR3 in DNA: TGTGCCAGCAGTTATAGCGGTGAGCAGTTCTTC. Its translation is CASSYSGEQFF.

This rearrangement joins TRBV2 to TRBJ1-1; 8 bases align to TRBD1. The CDR3 runs 14 residues. Germline CDR1 and CDR2: SNHLY and FYNNEI. Trimming took 6 bases from V and 10 from J; bases not matched to a gene: 13. This CDR3 reads CASRIPTGAFAAFF. CDR3 sequence (DNA): TGTGCCAGCAGAATCCCGACAGGGGCGTTTGCAGCTTTCTTT.

The chain couples TRBV28 to TRBJ2-5, with D possibly TRBD2 on 6 matching bases. Germline CDR1 and CDR2: MDHEN and SYDVKM. The CDR3 covers 14 residues. V was cut by 6 bases and J by 5 bases, with 16 bases left in between. CDR3 sequence: CASRLIADGETQYF. CDR3 DNA: TGTGCCAGCAGGCTTATAGCGGATGGGGAGACCCAGTACTTC. The complete variable domain, with remaining parts taken from reference TRBV28 and TRBJ2-5, reads DVKVTQSSRYLVKRTGEKVFLECVQDMDHENMFWYRQDPGLGLRLIYFSYDVKMKEKGDIPEGYSVSREKKERFSLILESASTNQTSMYLCASRLIADGETQYFGPGTRLLVL.

This clone has only one observation. V usage is TRBV28 and J usage is TRBJ1-1, with 7 bases fitting TRBD1. Germline V gene sequence: CDR1 MDHEN, CDR2 SYDVKM. The CDR3 sequence is 14 residues long. Trimming took 5 bases from V and 9 from J; bases not matched to a gene: 12. In DNA form, the CDR3 reads TGTGCCAGCAGTACTCGACAGGGTGTCGGCCAAGCTTTCTTT. It specifies CASSTRQGVGQAFF.

This clone was seen once. This chain joins TRBV6-5 and TRBJ2-5; D might be TRBD2 (6 bases). The CDR3 loop spans 14 amino acids. V lost 7 bases and J 0 bases, leaving 12 bases between the germline ends. CDR1 and CDR2 (germline): MNHEY, SVGAGI. CDR3 residues: CASIVGGNQETQYF. The CDR3 bases are TGTGCCAGCATCGTGGGGGGAAACCAAGAGACCCAGTACTTC.

This clone was found once. The chain links TRBV11-2 to TRBJ2-1; 7 nucleotides match TRBD2. CDR3 length equals 16 residues. Trimming at V came to 5 bases and at J to 9 bases, leaving 16 bases not matched to a gene. Germline V CDR1 and CDR2: SGHAT, FQNNGV. The CDR3 DNA follows: TGTGCCAGCAGCCTCGTCGGGGGAGGGCCCCGCAGTGAGCAGTTCTTC. Amino acid sequence: CASSLVGGGPRSEQFF.

This clone was found once. The chain uses TRBV2 and TRBJ1-6; the D is unclear. The CDR3 loop spans 16 amino acids. Trimming took 5 bases from V and 8 from J, leaving 19 bases between them. Germline V gene data show CDR1 as SNHLY and CDR2 as FYNNEI. Here the CDR3 reads CASSPRRVYPDSPLHF. The CDR3 DNA follows: TGTGCCAGCAGTCCGCGTCGGGTCTATCCCGATTCACCCCTCCACTTT.

The J gene is TRBJ2-1, the V gene TRBV7-9; 8 positions match TRBD2. This CDR3 is 15 amino acids long. The V gene end was trimmed by 1 base and the J gene end by 11 bases; junction bases not matched to a gene: 10. From germline, CDR1 is SEHNR and CDR2 FQNEAQ (reference sequence). CDR3: CASSLVGLESFKQFF. The CDR3 nucleotides read TGTGCCAGCAGCTTAGTGGGACTAGAGTCATTTAAGCAGTTCTTC.

The J gene is TRBJ2-1, the V gene TRBV2; 9 bases are a match to TRBD2. The CDR3 has 15 amino acids. V was pared by 7 bases and J by 8 bases, with 12 bases of the junction left unmatched. Germline-derived CDR1 and CDR2 are SNHLY and FYNNEI. DNA of the CDR3: TGTGCCAGCACCGTAATAGCGGGAGCTGGCGATGAGCAGTTCTTC. Amino acid sequence: CASTVIAGAGDEQFF.

The chain recombines TRBV7-9 with TRBJ1-2; D may be TRBD1 (5 bases). This CDR3 is 16 amino acids long. CDR1 is SEHNR and CDR2 is FQNEAQ in the germline V gene (reference sequence). The ends were cut back, 0 bases at V and 3 bases at J, with 14 bases in the middle. The CDR3 loop is CASSLANLGGDYGYTF. Written as DNA, the CDR3 is TGTGCCAGCAGCTTAGCGAATCTCGGGGGTGACTATGGCTACACCTTC.

The CDR3 is CASSPQGQRREQYF. DNA of the CDR3: TGTGCCAGCAGCCCTCAGGGACAGCGTCGCGAGCAGTACTTC. V and J are TRBV9 and TRBJ2-7, with 7 bases lining up with TRBD1. The CDR3 spans 14 residues. V was clipped by 4 bases and J by 6 bases; unmatched bases: 10. Per the germline V gene, CDR1 is SGDLS and CDR2 is YYNGEE.

Of note for this clone: At one end, the junction sequence differs from germline, possibly due to a read error. The chain recombines TRBV7-7 with TRBJ2-5; 9 bases agree with TRBD2. The CDR3 spans 16 residues. From germline, CDR1 is SSHAT and CDR2 FNYEAQ (reference sequence). The CDR3 bases are TGTGCTAGCAGCTTGAATAGCGGGGGCCTCGAAGAGACCCAGTACTTC. Translation: CASSLNSGGLEETQYF.

This chain links TRBV5-1 with TRBJ2-1; the D gene is possibly TRBD2 (5 bases). This CDR3 is built from 16 residues. CDR1 and CDR2 from the germline V gene are SGHRS and YFSETQ. The germline V and J ends were trimmed by 4 bases and 4 bases, with 18 bases remaining between them. The CDR3 DNA follows: TGCGCCAGCAGCGACCCGAGGGCAGACGTTTACAATGAGCAGTTCTTC. It codes for CASSDPRADVYNEQFF.

The chain has TRBV11-2 and TRBJ1-2; D gene unclear. V gave up 5 bases and J gave up 7 bases, with 14 bases separating them. From germline, CDR1 is SGHAT and CDR2 FQNNGV. This CDR3 has 13 amino acids. The CDR3 coding sequence is TGTGCCAGCAGCCCCCGGGGTAGTGGTGGCTACACCTTC. Protein product: CASSPRGSGGYTF.

This chain joins TRBV19 and TRBJ1-6; 7 bases align to TRBD1. Trimming removed 6 bases from V and 7 bases from J; junction bases left unmatched: 9. The CDR3 has 15 amino acids. The germline V gene encodes CDR1 LNHDA and CDR2 SQIVND (reference sequence). CDR3 region: CASSIKQGQNSPLHF. DNA of the CDR3: TGTGCCAGTAGCATTAAACAGGGGCAGAATTCACCCCTCCACTTT.

This chain joins TRBV2 and TRBJ1-1; D is unclear. The ends were cut back, 7 bases at V and 3 bases at J, with 18 bases in the middle. The CDR3 runs to 15 residues. Germline V gene lookup returns CDR1 SNHLY and CDR2 FYNNEI. CDR3 coding DNA: TGTGCCAGCACCACCCAAAGAGGGCAGTACACTGAAGCTTTCTTT. This codes for CASTTQRGQYTEAFF.

The chain carries TRBV27 and TRBJ1-2, with TRBD1 matching 7 bases. The germline V gene has CDR1 MNHEY and CDR2 SMNVEV (reference sequence). With V trimmed by 6 bases and J by 7 bases, 8 bases remained unmatched. The CDR3 loop spans 13 amino acids. The CDR3 DNA reads TGTGCCAGCAGAATGGACAGGAACCGTGGCTACACCTTC. It translates to CASRMDRNRGYTF.

V gene TRBV29-1 combines with J gene TRBJ1-2; 7 bases align to TRBD1. Looked up from germline, CDR1 is SQVTM and CDR2 is ANQGSEA. The ends lost 6 bases at V and 5 bases at J; junction bases unmatched: 9. This CDR3 contains 13 residues. CDR3 sequence: CSVKQGTRYGYTF. CDR3 DNA: TGCAGCGTAAAACAGGGGACCCGATATGGCTACACCTTC. Drawing the rest from reference TRBV29-1 and TRBJ1-2, the complete variable domain is SAVISQKPSRDICQRGTSLTIQCQVDSQVTMMFWYRQQPGQSLTLIATANQGSEATYESGFVIDKFPISRPNLTFSTLTVSNMSPEDSSIYLCSVKQGTRYGYTFGSGTRLTVV.

This clone was seen once. The V gene is TRBV19, the J gene TRBJ2-2; 7 nucleotides match TRBD1. In germline, CDR1 is LNHDA, CDR2 SQIVND (reference sequence). The length of the CDR3 is 14 residues. With V trimmed by 5 bases and J by 3 bases, 3 bases remained unmatched. CDR3 in amino acids: CASSPQGYTGELFF. The CDR3 DNA reads as TGTGCCAGTAGTCCACAGGGGTACACCGGGGAGCTGTTTTTT. The variable domain in full, completed from reference TRBV19 and TRBJ2-2, reads DGGITQSPKYLFRKEGQNVTLSCEQNLNHDAMYWYRQDPGQGLRLIYYSQIVNDFQKGDIAEGYSVSREKKESFPLTVTSAQKNPTAFYLCASSPQGYTGELFFGEGSRLTVL.

The chain links TRBV28 to TRBJ1-6; D may be TRBD1 (5 bases). The CDR3 is 11 amino acids. Germline V gene sequence: CDR1 MDHEN, CDR2 SYDVKM. V was trimmed by 5 bases and J by 12 bases, leaving 8 bases between them. The CDR3 region is CASSLGGPLHF. CDR3 in DNA: TGTGCCAGCAGTCTGGGGGGACCCCTCCACTTT.